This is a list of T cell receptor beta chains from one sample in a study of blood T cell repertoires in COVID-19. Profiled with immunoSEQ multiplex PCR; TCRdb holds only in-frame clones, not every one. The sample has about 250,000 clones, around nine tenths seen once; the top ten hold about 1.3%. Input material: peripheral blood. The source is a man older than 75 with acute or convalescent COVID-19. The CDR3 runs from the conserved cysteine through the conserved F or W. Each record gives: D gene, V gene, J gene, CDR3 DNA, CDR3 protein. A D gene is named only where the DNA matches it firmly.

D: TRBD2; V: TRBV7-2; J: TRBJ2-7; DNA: TGTGCCAGCAACCGCGAGACTAGCGGGGGCTACGAGCAGTACTTC; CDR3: CASNRETSGGYEQYF
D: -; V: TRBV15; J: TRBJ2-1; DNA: TGTGCCACCAGCAGAGCCAGCGGGTATTACAATGAGCAGTTCTTC; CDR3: CATSRASGYYNEQFF
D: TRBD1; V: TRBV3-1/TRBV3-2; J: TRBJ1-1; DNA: TGTGCCAGCAGCCAAACCCGGGACAGGGGTTTGAAAGCTTTCTTT; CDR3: CASSQTRDRGLKAFF
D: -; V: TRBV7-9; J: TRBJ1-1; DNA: TGTGCCAGCAGCTACTACAGGGATACCAACACTGAAGCTTTCTTT; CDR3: CASSYYRDTNTEAFF
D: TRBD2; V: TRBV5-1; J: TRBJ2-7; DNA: TGCGCCAGCAGCTTAACTAGCGGGAGTTACGAGCAGTACTTC; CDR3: CASSLTSGSYEQYF
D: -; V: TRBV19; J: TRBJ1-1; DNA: TGTGCCAGTACCTCGCCGGGAGGACAGATGAACACTGAAGCTTTCTTT; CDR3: CASTSPGGQMNTEAFF
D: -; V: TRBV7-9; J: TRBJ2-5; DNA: TGTGCCAGCAGCCCAGTCGGGTCCGTCGAGACCCAGTACTTC; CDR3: CASSPVGSVETQYF
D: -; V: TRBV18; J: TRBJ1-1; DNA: TGTGCCAGCTCACCGGGACAAACGAACACTGAAGCTTTCTTT; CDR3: CASSPGQTNTEAFF
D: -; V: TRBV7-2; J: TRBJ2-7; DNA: TGTGCCAGCAGCTCGTCGGGGGTTAGCTCCTACGAGCAGTACTTC; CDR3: CASSSSGVSSYEQYF
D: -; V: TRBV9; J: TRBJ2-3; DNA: TGTGCCAGCAGCGTAGGGAGGACGGGTACGCAGTATTTT; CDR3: CASSVGRTGTQYF
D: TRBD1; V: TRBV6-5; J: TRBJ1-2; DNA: TGTGCCAGCAGTACACAGGGGGCGCAGGGGGGCTACACCTTC; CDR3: CASSTQGAQGGYTF
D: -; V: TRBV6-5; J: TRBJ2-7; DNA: TGTGCCAGCAGGACTGTATCCGACGAGCAGTACTTC; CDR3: CASRTVSDEQYF
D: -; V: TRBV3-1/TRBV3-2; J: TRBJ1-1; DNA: TGTGCCAGCAGCCACGGGAGGGAGGGGGCTTTCTTT; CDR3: CASSHGREGAFF
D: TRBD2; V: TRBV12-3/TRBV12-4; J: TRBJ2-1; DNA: TGTGCCAGCAACTGGGGAGGGAGGGCTGAGCAGTTCTTC; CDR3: CASNWGGRAEQFF
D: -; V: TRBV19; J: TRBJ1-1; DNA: TGTGCCAGTACCCGATTGTCCGGAGGTTCCACTGAAGCTTTCTTT; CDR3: CASTRLSGGSTEAFF
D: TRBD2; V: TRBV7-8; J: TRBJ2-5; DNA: TGTGCCAGCAGCTTAGGGTCTTGGGCGGGAGGGACCCAGTACTTC; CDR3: CASSLGSWAGGTQYF
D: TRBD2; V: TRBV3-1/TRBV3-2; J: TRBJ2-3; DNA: TGTGCCAGCAGCCTTAGCGGGGGAAGGAGAGATACGCAGTATTTT; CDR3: CASSLSGGRRDTQYF
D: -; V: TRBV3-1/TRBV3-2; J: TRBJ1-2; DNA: TGTGCCAGCAGCCAAGAATACAGGAGACACGATGGCTACACCTTC; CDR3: CASSQEYRRHDGYTF
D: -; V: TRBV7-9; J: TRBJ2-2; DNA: TGTGCCAGCAGCCCCCTAGCGAACACCGGGGAGCTGTTTTTT; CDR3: CASSPLANTGELFF
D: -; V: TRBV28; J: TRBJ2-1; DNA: TGTGCCAGCAGTTCTCCGGGAGTCCCAATAGAGCAGTTCTTC; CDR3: CASSSPGVPIEQFF
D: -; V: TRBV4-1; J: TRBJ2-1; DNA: TGCGCCAGCAGCCTAACGATCCACACCTCCTACAATGAGCAGTTCTTC; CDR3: CASSLTIHTSYNEQFF
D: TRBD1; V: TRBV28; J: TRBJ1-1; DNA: TGTGCCAGCAGCCTGGGACAGGGGTGGTCTGAAGCTTTCTTT; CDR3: CASSLGQGWSEAFF
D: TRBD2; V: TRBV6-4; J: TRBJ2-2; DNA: TGTGCCAGCAGTCGGGACTACGCGAGCGGGGAGCTGTTTTTT; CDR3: CASSRDYASGELFF
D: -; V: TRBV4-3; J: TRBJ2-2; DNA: TGCGCCAGCAGCGTGGTAGCGGCGAACACCGGGGAGCTGTTTTTT; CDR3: CASSVVAANTGELFF